Listed below are T cell receptor beta chains from one sample, sequenced in a study of blood T cells in healthy people across ages. TCRdb analysed the 5' RACE reads with MiXCR anew, one entry per CDR3 protein. The data hold around 800,000 distinct CDR3 sequences, with around two thirds observed a single time. The sample comprised blood. These receptors originate from a young man in good health. Each CDR3 is given with its conserved first and last residue. A D gene is named only where the DNA matches it firmly. Not every row has a clone size; where given, it reads once, few, many or a size class.

>few|TRBV3-1|TRBJ2-5|.
CASSQDPWTRQETQYF
TGTGCCAGCAGCCAAGATCCTTGGACAAGACAAGAGACCCAGTACTTC
>.|TRBV6-5|TRBJ2-1|.
CASSFRGMPYNEQFF
TGTGCCAGCAGTTTTCGGGGGATGCCGTACAATGAGCAGTTCTTC
>few|TRBV29-1|TRBJ2-3|.
CSVEATGTDTQYF
TGCAGCGTTGAGGCCACCGGCACAGATACGCAGTATTTT
>.|TRBV15|TRBJ1-4|.
CATSFERFNENLFF
TGTGCCACCAGCTTCGAAAGGTTTAATGAAAACCTGTTTTTT
>.|TRBV29-1|TRBJ2-7|TRBD1
CSVERRGTGSYEQYF
TGCAGCGTTGAAAGAAGGGGGACAGGGTCCTACGAGCAGTACTTC
>.|TRBV14|TRBJ2-7|.
CASSQGGSIAYEQYF
TGTGCCAGCAGCCAAGGGGGCTCCATTGCCTACGAGCAGTACTTC
>.|TRBV6-2/TRBV6-3|TRBJ2-1|.
CASSYARVNEQFF
TGTGCCAGCAGTTACGCCAGGGTCAATGAGCAGTTCTTC
>.|TRBV20-1|TRBJ1-2|TRBD1
CSAIGDRGEDTF
TGCAGTGCTATAGGGGACAGGGGAGAGGACACCTTC
>.|TRBV29-1|TRBJ2-6|.
CSVVQTSGANVLTF
TGCAGCGTTGTACAGACCTCTGGGGCCAACGTCCTGACTTTC
>few|TRBV29-1|TRBJ2-5|TRBD2
CSAGGSGAQETQYF
TGCAGCGCTGGGGGTAGCGGGGCCCAAGAGACCCAGTACTTC
>.|TRBV25-1|TRBJ1-6|.
CASSEFQNSPLHF
TGTGCCAGCAGTGAATTCCAGAATTCACCCCTCCACTTT
>few|TRBV7-9|TRBJ1-2|TRBD1
CASSLFPDRASYGYTF
TGTGCCAGCAGCTTGTTTCCGGACAGGGCGAGCTATGGCTACACCTTC
>.|TRBV6-5|TRBJ1-2|.
CASSYSQDFYGYTF
TGTGCCAGCAGTTACTCACAGGACTTCTATGGCTACACCTTC
>once|TRBV9|TRBJ2-5|.
CASSGGSEQYF
TGTGCCAGCAGCGGCGGAAGTGAGCAGTACTTC
>.|TRBV20-1|TRBJ1-3|.
CSASLGGQGNTIYF
TGCAGTGCTAGTCTCGGGGGGCAAGGAAACACCATATATTTT
>.|TRBV9|TRBJ1-4|.
CASSGGAATNEKLFF
TGTGCCAGCAGCGGTGGGGCGGCAACTAATGAAAAACTGTTTTTT
>.|TRBV28|TRBJ1-1|.
CASSLSGTVTNTEAFF
TGTGCCAGCAGTTTATCGGGAACAGTCACGAACACTGAAGCTTTCTTT
>.|TRBV7-9|TRBJ2-3|TRBD1
CASRDQRGPSSDTQYF
TGTGCCAGCAGGGACCAGAGGGGGCCGAGCTCAGATACGCAGTATTTT
>few|TRBV6-2/TRBV6-3|TRBJ2-1|.
CASSYTGARRSNEQFF
TGTGCCAGCAGTTACACCGGGGCCCGGCGCTCCAATGAGCAGTTCTTC
>few|TRBV4-3|TRBJ2-7|.
CASSQDHSQSYEQYF
TGCGCCAGCAGCCAAGATCACTCCCAGTCCTACGAGCAGTACTTC
>.|TRBV4-2|TRBJ2-3|TRBD2
CASSQDTSGTTDTQYF
TGTGCCAGCAGCCAAGACACCAGCGGGACCACAGATACGCAGTATTTT
>.|TRBV2|TRBJ1-2|.
CASIRNGQEPYGYTF
TGTGCCAGCATTAGGAATGGGCAGGAGCCCTATGGCTACACCTTC
>.|TRBV12-3/TRBV12-4|TRBJ2-4|.
CASRSQGGEGNGQYF
TGTGCCAGCAGATCGCAGGGGGGAGAAGGGAACGGGCAGTACTTC
>.|TRBV7-9|TRBJ2-3|TRBD2
CASILGGLVTDTQYF
TGTGCCAGCATCCTGGGAGGGTTGGTGACAGATACGCAGTATTTT
>.|TRBV5-4|TRBJ2-7|TRBD2
CASSLRLAGEYEQYF
TGTGCCAGCAGCTTGCGACTAGCGGGGGAGTACGAGCAGTACTTC
>once|TRBV11-2|TRBJ2-5|TRBD1
CASSLAQTGGETQYF
TGTGCCAGCAGCTTAGCCCAGACAGGGGGAGAGACCCAGTACTTC
>few|TRBV25-1|TRBJ2-3|.
CASSVDGRGTDTQYF
TGTGCCAGCAGTGTTGATGGCAGGGGAACAGATACGCAGTATTTT
>.|TRBV3-1|TRBJ2-2|.
CASSRARAGELFF
TGTGCCAGTAGCCGGGCGAGGGCCGGGGAGCTGTTTTTT
>.|TRBV5-1|TRBJ1-1|.
CASSLVLGENTEAFF
TGCGCCAGCAGCTTGGTATTGGGGGAGAACACTGAAGCTTTCTTT
>.|TRBV4-3|TRBJ2-1|.
CASSQDLAVLSYEQFF
TGCGCCAGCAGCCAAGATCTCGCGGTGCTTTCATATGAGCAGTTCTTC
>.|TRBV12-3/TRBV12-4|TRBJ2-1|TRBD1
CASTGTGSSYNEQFF
TGTGCCAGCACCGGGACAGGGAGCTCCTACAATGAGCAGTTCTTC
>.|TRBV7-2|TRBJ1-6|.
CASSTQSRSPLHF
TGTGCCAGCAGCACTCAATCCCGTTCACCCCTCCACTTT
>once|TRBV27|TRBJ2-7|.
CASSLSDGTPTYEQYF
TGTGCCAGCAGTTTATCCGATGGGACTCCAACCTACGAGCAGTACTTC
>few|TRBV6-5|TRBJ2-5|.
CASSYRGYVQETQYF
TGTGCCAGCAGTTACAGGGGTTATGTCCAAGAGACCCAGTACTTC
>.|TRBV14|TRBJ2-1|.
CASSIHRERSSYNEQFF
TGTGCCAGCAGCATACACCGGGAACGCAGTTCCTACAATGAGCAGTTCTTC